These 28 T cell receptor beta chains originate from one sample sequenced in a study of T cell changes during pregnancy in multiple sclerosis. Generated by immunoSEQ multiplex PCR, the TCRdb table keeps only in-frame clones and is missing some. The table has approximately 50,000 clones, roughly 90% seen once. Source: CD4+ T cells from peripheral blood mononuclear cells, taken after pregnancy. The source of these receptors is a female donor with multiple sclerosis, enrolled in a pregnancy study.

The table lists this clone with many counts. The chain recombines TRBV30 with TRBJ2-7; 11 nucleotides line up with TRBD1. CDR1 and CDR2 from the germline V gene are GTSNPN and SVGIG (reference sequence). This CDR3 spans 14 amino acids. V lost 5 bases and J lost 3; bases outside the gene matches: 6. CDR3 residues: CAWAGTGGFYEQYF. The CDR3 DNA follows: TGTGCCTGGGCCGGGACAGGGGGATTCTACGAGCAGTACTTC.

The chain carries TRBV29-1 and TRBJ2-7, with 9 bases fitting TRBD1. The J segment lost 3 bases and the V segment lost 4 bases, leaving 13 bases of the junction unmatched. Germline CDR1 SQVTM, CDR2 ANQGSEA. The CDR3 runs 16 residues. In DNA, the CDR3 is TGCAGCGTTGCCCAGTCATTCGGGACAGGGTTCTACGAGCAGTACTTC. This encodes CSVAQSFGTGFYEQYF.

CDR3: CASSPQGRAEAFF. CDR3 nucleotide sequence: TGTGCCAGCAGCCCTCAGGGTAGGGCTGAAGCTTTCTTT. This chain connects TRBV9 to TRBJ1-1, with D maybe TRBD1 (5 bases). V was shortened by 4 bases and J by 6 bases, with 13 bases between the two germline ends. The CDR3 is made up of 13 amino acids. Germline assignment: CDR1 SGDLS and CDR2 YYNGEE.

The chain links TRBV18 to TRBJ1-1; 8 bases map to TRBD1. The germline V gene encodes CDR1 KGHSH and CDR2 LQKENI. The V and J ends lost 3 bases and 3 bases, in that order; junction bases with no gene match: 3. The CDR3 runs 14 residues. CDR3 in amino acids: CASSPLGQDTEAFF. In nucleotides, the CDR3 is TGTGCCAGCTCACCGTTGGGACAGGACACTGAAGCTTTCTTT.

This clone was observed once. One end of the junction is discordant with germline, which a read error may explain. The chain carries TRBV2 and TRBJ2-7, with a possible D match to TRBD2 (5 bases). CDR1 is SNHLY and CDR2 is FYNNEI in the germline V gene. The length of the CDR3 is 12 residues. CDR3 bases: TGTGCCAGCAATACGGGATTAGACGAGCAGTGCTTC. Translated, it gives CASNTGLDEQCF.

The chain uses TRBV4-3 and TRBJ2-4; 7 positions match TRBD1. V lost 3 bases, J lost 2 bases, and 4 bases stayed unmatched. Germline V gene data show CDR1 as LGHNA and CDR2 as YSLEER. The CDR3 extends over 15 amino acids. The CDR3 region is CASSQNRGTKNIQYF. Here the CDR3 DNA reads TGCGCCAGCAGCCAGAACAGGGGAACCAAAAACATTCAGTACTTC.

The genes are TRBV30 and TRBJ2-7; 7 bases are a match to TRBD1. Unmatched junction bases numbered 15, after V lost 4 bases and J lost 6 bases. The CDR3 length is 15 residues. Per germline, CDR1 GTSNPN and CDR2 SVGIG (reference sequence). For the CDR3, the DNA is TGTGCCTGGAAGAGGGACAGATCAAGTGCGGGCGAGCAGTACTTC. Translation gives CAWKRDRSSAGEQYF.

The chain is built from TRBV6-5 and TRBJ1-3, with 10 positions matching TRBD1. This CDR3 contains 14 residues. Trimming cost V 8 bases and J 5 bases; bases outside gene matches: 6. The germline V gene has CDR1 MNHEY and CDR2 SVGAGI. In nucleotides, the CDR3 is TGTGCCAGCGGGAGACAGGGGGCAAGAAACACCATATATTTT. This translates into CASGRQGARNTIYF.

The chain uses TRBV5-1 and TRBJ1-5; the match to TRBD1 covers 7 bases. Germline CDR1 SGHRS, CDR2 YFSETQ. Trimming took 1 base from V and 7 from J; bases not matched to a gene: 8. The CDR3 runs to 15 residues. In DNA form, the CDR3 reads TGCGCCAGCAGCTTGCAGGGCGACAGGGACCAGCCCCAGCATTTT. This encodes CASSLQGDRDQPQHF.

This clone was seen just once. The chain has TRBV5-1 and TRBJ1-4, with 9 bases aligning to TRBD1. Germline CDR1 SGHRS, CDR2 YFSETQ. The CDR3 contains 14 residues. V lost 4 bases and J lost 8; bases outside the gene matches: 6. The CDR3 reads CASSPGQGNEKLFF. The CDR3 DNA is TGCGCCAGCAGCCCCGGACAGGGGAACGAAAAACTGTTTTTT.

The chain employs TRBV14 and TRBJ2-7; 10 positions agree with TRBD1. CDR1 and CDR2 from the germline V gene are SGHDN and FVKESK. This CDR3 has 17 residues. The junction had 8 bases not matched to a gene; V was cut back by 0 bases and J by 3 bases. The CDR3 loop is CASSQDFPDRGGYEQYF. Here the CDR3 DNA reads TGTGCCAGCAGCCAAGACTTCCCGGACAGGGGGGGCTACGAGCAGTACTTC.

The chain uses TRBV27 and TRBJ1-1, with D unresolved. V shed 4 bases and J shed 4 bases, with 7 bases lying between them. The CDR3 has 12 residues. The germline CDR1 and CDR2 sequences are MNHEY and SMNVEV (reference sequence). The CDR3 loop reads CASSSPGTEAFF. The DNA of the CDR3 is TGTGCCAGCAGTTCCCCGGGCACTGAAGCTTTCTTT.

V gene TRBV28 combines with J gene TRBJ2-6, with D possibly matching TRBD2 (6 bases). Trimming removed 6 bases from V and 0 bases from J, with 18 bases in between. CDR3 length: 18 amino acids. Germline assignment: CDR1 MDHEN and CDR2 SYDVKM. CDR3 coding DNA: TGTGCCAGCAGCCCCATCGGAGGGGCTTACTCTGGGGCCAACGTCCTGACTTTC. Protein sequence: CASSPIGGAYSGANVLTF.

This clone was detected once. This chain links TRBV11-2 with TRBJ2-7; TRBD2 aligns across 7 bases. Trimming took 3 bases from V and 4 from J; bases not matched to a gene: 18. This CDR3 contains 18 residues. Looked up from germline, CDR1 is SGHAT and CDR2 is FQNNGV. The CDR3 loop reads CASSLAGSSGAAWYEQYF. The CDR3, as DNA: TGTGCCAGCAGCTTGGCGGGGTCCAGCGGGGCTGCTTGGTACGAGCAGTACTTC.

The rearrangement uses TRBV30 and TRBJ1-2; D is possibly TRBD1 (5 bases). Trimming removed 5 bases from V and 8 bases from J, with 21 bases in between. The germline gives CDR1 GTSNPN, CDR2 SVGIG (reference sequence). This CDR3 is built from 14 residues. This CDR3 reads CAWYLGTIYRGYTF. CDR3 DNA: TGTGCCTGGTATTTAGGGACTATCTATCGAGGCTACACCTTC.

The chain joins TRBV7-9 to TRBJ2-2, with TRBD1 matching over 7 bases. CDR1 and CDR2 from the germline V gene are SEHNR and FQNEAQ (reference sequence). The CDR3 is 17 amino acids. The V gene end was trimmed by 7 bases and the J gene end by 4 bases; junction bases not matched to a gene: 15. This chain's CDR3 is CASTPPPRQGFTGELFF. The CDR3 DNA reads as TGTGCCAGCACCCCCCCTCCGAGACAGGGTTTCACCGGGGAGCTGTTTTTT.

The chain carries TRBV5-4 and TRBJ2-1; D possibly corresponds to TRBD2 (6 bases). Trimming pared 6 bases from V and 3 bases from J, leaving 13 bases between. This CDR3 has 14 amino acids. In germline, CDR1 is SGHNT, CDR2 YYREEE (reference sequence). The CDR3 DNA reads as TGTGCCAGCAAGATTGGCGGGAACTACAATGAGCAGTTCTTC. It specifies CASKIGGNYNEQFF.

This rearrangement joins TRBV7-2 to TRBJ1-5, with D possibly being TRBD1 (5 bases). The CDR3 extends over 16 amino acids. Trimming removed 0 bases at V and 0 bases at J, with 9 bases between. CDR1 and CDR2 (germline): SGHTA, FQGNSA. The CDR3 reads CASSLAGRASNQPQHF. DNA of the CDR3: TGTGCCAGCAGCTTAGCGGGCAGGGCTAGCAATCAGCCCCAGCATTTT.

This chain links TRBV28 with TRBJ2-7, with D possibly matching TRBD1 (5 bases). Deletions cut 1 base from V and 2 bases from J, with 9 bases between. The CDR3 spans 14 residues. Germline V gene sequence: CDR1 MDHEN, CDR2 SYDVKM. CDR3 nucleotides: TGTGCCAGCAGTTTATCGGCAGGGCCCTACGAGCAGTACTTC. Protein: CASSLSAGPYEQYF.

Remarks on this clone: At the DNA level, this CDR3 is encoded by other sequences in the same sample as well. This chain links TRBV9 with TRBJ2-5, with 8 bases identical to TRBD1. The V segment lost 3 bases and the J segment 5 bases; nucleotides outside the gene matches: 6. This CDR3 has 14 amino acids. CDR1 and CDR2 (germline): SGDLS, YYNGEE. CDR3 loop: CASSGRQGRETQYF. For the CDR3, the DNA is TGTGCCAGCAGCGGTCGACAGGGGAGGGAGACCCAGTACTTC.

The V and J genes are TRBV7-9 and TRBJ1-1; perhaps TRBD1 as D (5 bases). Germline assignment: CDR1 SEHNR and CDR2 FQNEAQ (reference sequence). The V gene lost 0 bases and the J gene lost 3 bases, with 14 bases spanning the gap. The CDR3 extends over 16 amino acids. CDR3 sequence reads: CASSLALGGGYTEAFF. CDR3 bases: TGTGCCAGCAGCTTAGCGCTCGGCGGGGGATACACTGAAGCTTTCTTT.

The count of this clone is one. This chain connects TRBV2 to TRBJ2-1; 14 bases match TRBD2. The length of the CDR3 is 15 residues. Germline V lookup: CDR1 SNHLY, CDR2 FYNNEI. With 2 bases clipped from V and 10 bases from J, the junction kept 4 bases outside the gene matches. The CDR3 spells CASSEQGLAGEEQFF. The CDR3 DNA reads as TGTGCCAGCAGTGAACAGGGACTAGCGGGAGAAGAGCAGTTCTTC.

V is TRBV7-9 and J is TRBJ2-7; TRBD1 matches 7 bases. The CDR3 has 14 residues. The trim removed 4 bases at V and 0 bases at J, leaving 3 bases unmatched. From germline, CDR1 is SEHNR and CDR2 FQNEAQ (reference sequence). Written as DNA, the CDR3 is TGTGCCAGCAGCTCGGGACAGTACTCCTACGAGCAGTACTTC. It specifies CASSSGQYSYEQYF. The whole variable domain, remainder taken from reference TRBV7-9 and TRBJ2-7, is DTGVSQNPRHKITKRGQNVTFRCDPISEHNRLYWYRQTLGQGPEFLTYFQNEAQLEKSRLLSDRFSAERPKGSFSTLEIQRTEQGDSAMYLCASSSGQYSYEQYFGPGTRLTVT.

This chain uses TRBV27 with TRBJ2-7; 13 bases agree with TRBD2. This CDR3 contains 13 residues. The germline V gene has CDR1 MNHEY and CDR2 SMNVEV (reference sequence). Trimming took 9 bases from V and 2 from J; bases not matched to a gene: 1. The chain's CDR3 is CASGTSGTYEQYF. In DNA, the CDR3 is TGTGCCAGTGGGACTAGCGGGACCTACGAGCAGTACTTC.

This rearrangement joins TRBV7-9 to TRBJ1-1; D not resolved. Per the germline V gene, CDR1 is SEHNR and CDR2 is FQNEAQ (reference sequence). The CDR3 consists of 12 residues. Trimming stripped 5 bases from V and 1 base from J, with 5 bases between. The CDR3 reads CASSHPNTEAFF. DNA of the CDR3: TGTGCCAGCAGCCATCCGAACACTGAAGCTTTCTTT.

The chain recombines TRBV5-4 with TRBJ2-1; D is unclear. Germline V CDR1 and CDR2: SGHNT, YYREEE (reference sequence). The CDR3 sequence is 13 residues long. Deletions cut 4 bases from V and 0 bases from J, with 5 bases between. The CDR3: CASSRSSYNEQFF. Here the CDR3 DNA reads TGTGCCAGCAGCCGGAGCTCCTACAATGAGCAGTTCTTC.

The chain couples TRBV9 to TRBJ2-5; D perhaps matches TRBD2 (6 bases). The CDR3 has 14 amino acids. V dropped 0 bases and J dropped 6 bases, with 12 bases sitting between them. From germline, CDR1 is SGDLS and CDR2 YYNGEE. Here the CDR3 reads CASSVEQAGKTQYF. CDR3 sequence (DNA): TGTGCCAGCAGCGTAGAACAGGCGGGAAAGACCCAGTACTTC. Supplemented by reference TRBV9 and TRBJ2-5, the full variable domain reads DSGVTQTPKHLITATGQRVTLRCSPRSGDLSVYWYQQSLDQGLQFLIQYYNGEERAKGNILERFSAQQFPDLHSELNLSSLELGDSALYFCASSVEQAGKTQYFGPGTRLLVL.

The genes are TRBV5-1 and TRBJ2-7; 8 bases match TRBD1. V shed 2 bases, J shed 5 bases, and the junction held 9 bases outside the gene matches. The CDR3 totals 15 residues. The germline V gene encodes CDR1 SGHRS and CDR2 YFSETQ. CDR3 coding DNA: TGCGCCAGCAGCTTCCGGACAGGGCAATCGAACGAGCAGTACTTC. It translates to CASSFRTGQSNEQYF.